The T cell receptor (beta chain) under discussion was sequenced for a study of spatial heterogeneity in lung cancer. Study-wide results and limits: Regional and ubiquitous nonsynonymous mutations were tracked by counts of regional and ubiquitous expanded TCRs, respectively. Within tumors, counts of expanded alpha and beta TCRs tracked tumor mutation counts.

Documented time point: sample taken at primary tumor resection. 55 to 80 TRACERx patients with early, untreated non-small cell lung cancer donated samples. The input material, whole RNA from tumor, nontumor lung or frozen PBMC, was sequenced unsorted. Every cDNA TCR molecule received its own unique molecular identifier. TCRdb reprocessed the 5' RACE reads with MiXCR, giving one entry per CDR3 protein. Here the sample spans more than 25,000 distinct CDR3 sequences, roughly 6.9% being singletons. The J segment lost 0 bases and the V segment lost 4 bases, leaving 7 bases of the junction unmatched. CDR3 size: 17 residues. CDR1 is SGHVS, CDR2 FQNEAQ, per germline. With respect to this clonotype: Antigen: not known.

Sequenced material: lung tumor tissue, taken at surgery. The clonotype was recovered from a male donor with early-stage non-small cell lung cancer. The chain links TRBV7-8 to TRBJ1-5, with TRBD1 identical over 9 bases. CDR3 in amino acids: CASSSGTGTYSNQPQHF. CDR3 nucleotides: TGTGCCAGCAGCTCGGGGACAGGGACGTATAGCAATCAGCCCCAGCATTTT.